The 9 T cell receptor beta chains listed next were all sequenced from one sample in a study of blood T cell repertoires in COVID-19. Some clones are missing from TCRdb's copy, which holds only in-frame ones; the method was immunoSEQ multiplex PCR. This sample carries about 230,000 clones, about nine tenths of them seen once, and the ten largest clones take 2.7%. The sample was peripheral blood. These TCRs come from a woman aged 55-69 years with acute or convalescent COVID-19.

CDR3 in amino acids: CASSARTGNYGYTF. In nucleotides, the CDR3 is TGTGCCAGCAGTGCCCGGACAGGCAACTATGGCTACACCTTC. The V call is TRBV28, the J call TRBJ1-2; 7 bases are a match to TRBD1. J lost 2 bases, V lost 5 bases, and 5 bases had no gene match. CDR3 length equals 14 residues. Germline CDR1 MDHEN, CDR2 SYDVKM.

CDR3 nucleotide sequence: TGTGCCAGCAGCTCAATCCCATTTCAGCCCCAGCATTTT. It yields the protein CASSSIPFQPQHF. This chain links TRBV7-6 with TRBJ1-5; D unclear. Trimming took 4 bases from V and 6 from J, leaving 10 bases between them. Germline assignment: CDR1 SGHVS and CDR2 FNYEAQ. CDR3 length: 13 amino acids. The full variable domain, with the rest looked up from reference TRBV7-6 and TRBJ1-5, is GAGVSQSPRYKVTKRGQDVALRCDPISGHVSLYWYRQALGQGPEFLTYFNYEAQQDKSGLPNDRFSAERPEGSISTLTIQRTEQRDSAMYRCASSSIPFQPQHFGDGTRLSIL.

The chain joins TRBV5-6 to TRBJ1-4, with D uncertain. This CDR3 is 14 amino acids long. Trimming took off 4 bases at V and 4 bases at J, with 11 bases between the two ends. CDR1 and CDR2 (germline): SGHDT, YYEEEE. In DNA, the CDR3 is TGTGCCAGCAGCACCGGACTGGTTAATGAAAAACTGTTTTTT. Amino acids: CASSTGLVNEKLFF.

The V gene is TRBV11-3, the J gene TRBJ2-7, with TRBD1 identical over 7 bases. The length of the CDR3 is 13 residues. The germline V gene encodes CDR1 SGHNT and CDR2 YENEEA. Trimming removed 4 bases from V and 5 bases from J; junction bases left unmatched: 5. The CDR3 region has the DNA TGTGCCAGCAGCTCCGACAGGGCGGACGAGCAGTACTTC. Translation: CASSSDRADEQYF. Based on the CDR3 plus reference TRBV11-3 and TRBJ2-7, the full variable domain is EAGVVQSPRYKIIEKKQPVAFWCNPISGHNTLYWYLQNLGQGPELLIRYENEEAVDDSQLPKDRFSAERLKGVDSTLKIQPAELGDSAVYLCASSSDRADEQYFGPGTRLTVT.

The chain links TRBV18 to TRBJ1-1, with D tentatively TRBD1 (6 bases). The CDR3 runs 17 residues. The germline CDR1 and CDR2 sequences are KGHSH and LQKENI. Trimming took off 2 bases at V and 6 bases at J, with 22 bases between the two ends. The chain's CDR3 is CASSPGGQGGRNAEAFF. The DNA for the CDR3 is TGTGCCAGCTCACCAGGGGGACAAGGGGGTCGAAACGCTGAAGCTTTCTTT.

J is TRBJ1-5 and V is TRBV11-2, with TRBD1 matching over 8 bases. The CDR3 length is 13 residues. V shed 3 bases and J 5 bases; nucleotides not matched to a gene: 0. Germline values: CDR1 SGHAT, CDR2 FQNNGV. Written as DNA, the CDR3 is TGTGCCAGCAGCTTGACAGGGGATCAGCCCCAGCATTTT. It specifies CASSLTGDQPQHF.

This CDR3 reads CASSLFRQVYSNQPQHF. CDR3 DNA sequence: TGTGCCAGCAGTTTATTCCGGCAGGTCTATAGCAATCAGCCCCAGCATTTT. This chain connects TRBV28 to TRBJ1-5; no definite D call. Trimming took 1 base from V and 0 from J, leaving 13 bases between them. The germline V gene encodes CDR1 MDHEN and CDR2 SYDVKM. The length of the CDR3 is 17 residues.

This chain links TRBV5-8 with TRBJ2-5; TRBD2 matches at 12 bases. After removal of 4 bases from V and 3 bases from J, the junction contained 7 bases not matched to a gene. The germline V gene encodes CDR1 SGHTS and CDR2 YDEGEE. This CDR3 is built from 16 residues. The CDR3: CASSPGTSGPEETQYF. CDR3 DNA sequence: TGTGCCAGCAGCCCTGGGACTAGCGGGCCCGAAGAGACCCAGTACTTC. Based on the CDR3 plus reference TRBV5-8 and TRBJ2-5, the full variable domain is EAGVTQSPTHLIKTRGQQATLRCSPISGHTSVYWYQQALGLGLQFLLWYDEGEERNRGNFPPRFSGRQFPNYSSELNVNALELEDSALYLCASSPGTSGPEETQYFGPGTRLLVL.

The J gene is TRBJ2-6, the V gene TRBV19; TRBD1 might be the D (5 bases). CDR1 is LNHDA and CDR2 is SQIVND in the germline V gene (reference sequence). The CDR3 extends over 15 amino acids. V gave up 4 bases and J gave up 2 bases, with 9 bases separating them. The CDR3 loop is CASSTRTTGANVLTF. CDR3 sequence (DNA): TGTGCCAGTAGTACCCGGACAACTGGGGCCAACGTCCTGACTTTC.